The clone carrying this TCR beta chain has just a few counts. This entry is derived from a study of blood T cell repertoires in COVID-19. Study overall: Acute-phase and convalescent COVID-19 samples originated in the United States, Italy and Spain. Sources were T cells, B-cell-depleted T cells, or PBMCs; the material itself was cDNA or gDNA.

Per germline, CDR1 SGHRS and CDR2 YFSETQ. V shed 2 bases and J shed 8 bases, with 13 bases lying between them. The CDR3 is made up of 14 amino acids. Original processing methods: Estimation of nucleated cell counts was performed using reference gene primer amplification. The method was immunoSEQ multiplex PCR; TCRdb's version includes in-frame clones alone and lacks a portion of them. V, J and clone size derive from that table, while D and trimming were established from the DNA sequence. In the table there are 65,000 to 80,000 clones, about 88% of which are singletons. The gene calls are TRBV5-1 and TRBJ1-4; D not resolved. The sequencing input was peripheral blood. The clonotype was recovered from a man between 65 and 80 years old with active or convalescent COVID-19. The CDR3 region is CASSLDQTGEKLFF. In DNA form, the CDR3 reads TGCGCCAGCAGCTTAGATCAGACGGGGGAAAAACTGTTTTTT.